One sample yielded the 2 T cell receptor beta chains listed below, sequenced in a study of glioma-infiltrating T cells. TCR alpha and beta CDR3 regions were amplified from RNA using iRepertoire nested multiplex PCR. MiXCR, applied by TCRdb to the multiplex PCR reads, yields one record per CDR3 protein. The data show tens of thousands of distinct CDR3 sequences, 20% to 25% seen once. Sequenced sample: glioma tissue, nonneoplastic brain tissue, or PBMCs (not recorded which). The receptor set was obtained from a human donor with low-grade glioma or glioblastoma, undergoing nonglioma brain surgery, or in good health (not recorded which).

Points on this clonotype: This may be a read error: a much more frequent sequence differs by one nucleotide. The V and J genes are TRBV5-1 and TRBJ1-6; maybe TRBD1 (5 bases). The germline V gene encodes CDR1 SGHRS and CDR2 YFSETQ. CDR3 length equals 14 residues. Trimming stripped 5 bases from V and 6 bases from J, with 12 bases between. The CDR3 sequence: CASRKTEVNSPLHF. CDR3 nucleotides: TGCGCCAGCAGAAAGACAGAGGTTAATTCACCCCTCCACTTT.

This chain's CDR3 is CASSTGGHEQYF. CDR3 nucleotides: TGTGCCAGCAGCACAGGGGGACACGAGCAGTACTTC. This rearrangement joins TRBV6-1 to TRBJ2-7; 8 nucleotides line up with TRBD1. CDR1 is MNHNS, CDR2 SASEGT, per germline. This CDR3 comprises 12 residues. V dropped 6 bases and J dropped 5; count of bases not matched to a gene: 3.